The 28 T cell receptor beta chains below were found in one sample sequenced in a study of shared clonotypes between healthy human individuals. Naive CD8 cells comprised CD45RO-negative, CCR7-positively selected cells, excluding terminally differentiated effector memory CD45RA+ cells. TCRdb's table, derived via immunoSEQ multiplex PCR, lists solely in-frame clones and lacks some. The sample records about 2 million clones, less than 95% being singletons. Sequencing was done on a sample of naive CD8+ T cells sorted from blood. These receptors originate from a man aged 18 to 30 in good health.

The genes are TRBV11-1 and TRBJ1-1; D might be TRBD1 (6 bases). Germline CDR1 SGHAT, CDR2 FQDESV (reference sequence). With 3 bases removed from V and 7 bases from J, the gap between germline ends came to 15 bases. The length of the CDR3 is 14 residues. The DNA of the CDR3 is TGTGCCAGCAGCTTGGAACGATCGACAGGTGAAGCTTTCTTT. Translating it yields CASSLERSTGEAFF.

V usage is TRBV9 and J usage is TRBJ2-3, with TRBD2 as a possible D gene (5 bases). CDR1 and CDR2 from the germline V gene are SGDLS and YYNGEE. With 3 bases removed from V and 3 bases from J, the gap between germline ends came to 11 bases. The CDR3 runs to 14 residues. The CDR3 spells CASSARTRTDTQYF. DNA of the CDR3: TGTGCCAGCAGCGCTCGGACTCGGACAGATACGCAGTATTTT. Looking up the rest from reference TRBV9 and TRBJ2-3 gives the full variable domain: DSGVTQTPKHLITATGQRVTLRCSPRSGDLSVYWYQQSLDQGLQFLIQYYNGEERAKGNILERFSAQQFPDLHSELNLSSLELGDSALYFCASSARTRTDTQYFGPGTRLTVL.

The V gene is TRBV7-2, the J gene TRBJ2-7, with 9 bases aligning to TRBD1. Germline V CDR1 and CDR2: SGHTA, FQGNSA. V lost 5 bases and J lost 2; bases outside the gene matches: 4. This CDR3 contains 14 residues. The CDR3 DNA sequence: TGTGCCAGCAGCCCAGGACAGGGGCCCTACGAGCAGTACTTC. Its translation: CASSPGQGPYEQYF.

The CDR3 DNA reads as TGTGCCAGCAGCTTCGTTGGGGCAGGGGGTGCCTACGAGCAGTACTTC. The encoded protein is CASSFVGAGGAYEQYF. This sequence joins TRBV7-9 and TRBJ2-7; 7 positions match TRBD1. This CDR3 is built from 16 residues. The junction had 10 bases not matched to a gene; V was cut back by 3 bases and J by 2 bases. CDR1 SEHNR and CDR2 FQNEAQ come from the germline V gene (reference sequence).

The CDR3 DNA follows: TGTGCCAGTAGTCCTCGACCAGCGAACACCGGGGAGCTGTTTTTT. The encoded protein is CASSPRPANTGELFF. The chain carries TRBV19 and TRBJ2-2, with D unclear. Germline V gene sequence: CDR1 LNHDA, CDR2 SQIVND (reference sequence). The CDR3 has 15 amino acids. V was cut by 5 bases and J by 0 bases, with 10 bases left in between.

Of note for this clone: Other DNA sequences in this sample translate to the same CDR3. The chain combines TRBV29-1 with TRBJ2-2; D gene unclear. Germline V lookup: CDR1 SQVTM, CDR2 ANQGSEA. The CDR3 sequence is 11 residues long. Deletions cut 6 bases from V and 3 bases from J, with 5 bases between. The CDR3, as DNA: TGCAGCGTATTACACACCGGGGAGCTGTTTTTT. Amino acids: CSVLHTGELFF.

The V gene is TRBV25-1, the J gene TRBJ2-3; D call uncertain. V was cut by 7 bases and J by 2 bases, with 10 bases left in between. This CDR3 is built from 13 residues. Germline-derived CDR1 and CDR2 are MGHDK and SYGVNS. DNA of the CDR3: TGTGCCAGCAACGACGGCTACACAGATACGCAGTATTTT. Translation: CASNDGYTDTQYF.

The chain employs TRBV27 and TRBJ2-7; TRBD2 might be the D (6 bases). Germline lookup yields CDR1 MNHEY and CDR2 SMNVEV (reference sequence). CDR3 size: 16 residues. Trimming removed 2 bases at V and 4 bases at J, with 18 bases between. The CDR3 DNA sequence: TGTGCCAGCAGTTTAGTTCGGGTGGCGGGGTTATACGAGCAGTACTTC. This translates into CASSLVRVAGLYEQYF.

CDR3 region: CASSNSPPAGVRNEQFF. CDR3 bases: TGTGCCAGCTCGAACAGCCCCCCTGCGGGAGTAAGGAATGAGCAGTTCTTC. The V gene is TRBV18, the J gene TRBJ2-1, with 7 positions matching TRBD2. The length of the CDR3 is 17 residues. Unmatched junction bases numbered 18, after V lost 6 bases and J lost 7 bases. Germline-derived CDR1 and CDR2 are KGHSH and LQKENI.

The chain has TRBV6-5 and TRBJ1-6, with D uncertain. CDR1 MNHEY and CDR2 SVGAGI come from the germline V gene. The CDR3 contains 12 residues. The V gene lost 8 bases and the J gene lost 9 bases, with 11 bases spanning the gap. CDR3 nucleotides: TGTGCCAGCTTCGCGGGTTCTTCACCCCTCCACTTT. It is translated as CASFAGSSPLHF.

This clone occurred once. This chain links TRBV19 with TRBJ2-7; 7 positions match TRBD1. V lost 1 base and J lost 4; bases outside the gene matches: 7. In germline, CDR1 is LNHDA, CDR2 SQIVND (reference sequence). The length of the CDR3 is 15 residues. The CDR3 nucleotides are TGTGCCAGTAGTATAGCAGGGGGACAAATATACGAGCAGTACTTC. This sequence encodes CASSIAGGQIYEQYF.

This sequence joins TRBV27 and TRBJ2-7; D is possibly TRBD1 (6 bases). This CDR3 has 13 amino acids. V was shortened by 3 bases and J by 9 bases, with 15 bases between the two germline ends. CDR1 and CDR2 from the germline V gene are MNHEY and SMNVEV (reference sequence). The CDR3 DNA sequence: TGTGCCAGCAGTTTGGTCAGGGGAGACAGGCAGTACTTC. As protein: CASSLVRGDRQYF.

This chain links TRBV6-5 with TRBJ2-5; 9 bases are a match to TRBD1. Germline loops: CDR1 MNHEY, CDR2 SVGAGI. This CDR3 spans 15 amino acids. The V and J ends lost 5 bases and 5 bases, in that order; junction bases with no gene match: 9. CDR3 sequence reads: CASSTTGGSLETQYF. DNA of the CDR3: TGTGCCAGCAGTACAACAGGGGGCTCTCTGGAGACCCAGTACTTC.

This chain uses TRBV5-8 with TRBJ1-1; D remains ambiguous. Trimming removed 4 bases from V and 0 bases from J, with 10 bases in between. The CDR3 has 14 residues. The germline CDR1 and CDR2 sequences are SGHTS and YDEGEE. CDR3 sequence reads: CASSEWTVNTEAFF. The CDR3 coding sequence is TGTGCCAGCAGCGAATGGACGGTGAACACTGAAGCTTTCTTT.

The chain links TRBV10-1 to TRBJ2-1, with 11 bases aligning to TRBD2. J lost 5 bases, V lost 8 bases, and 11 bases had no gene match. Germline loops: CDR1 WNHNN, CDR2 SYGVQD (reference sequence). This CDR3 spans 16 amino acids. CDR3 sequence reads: CASSPTEGLADNEQFF. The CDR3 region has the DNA TGCGCCAGCTCCCCTACCGAGGGACTAGCGGACAATGAGCAGTTCTTC.

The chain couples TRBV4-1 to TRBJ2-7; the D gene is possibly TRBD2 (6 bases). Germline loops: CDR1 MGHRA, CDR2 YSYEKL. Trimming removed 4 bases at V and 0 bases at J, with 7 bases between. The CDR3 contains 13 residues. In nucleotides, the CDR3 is TGCGCCAGCAGCCTGACTAGCTCCTACGAGCAGTACTTC. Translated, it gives CASSLTSSYEQYF.

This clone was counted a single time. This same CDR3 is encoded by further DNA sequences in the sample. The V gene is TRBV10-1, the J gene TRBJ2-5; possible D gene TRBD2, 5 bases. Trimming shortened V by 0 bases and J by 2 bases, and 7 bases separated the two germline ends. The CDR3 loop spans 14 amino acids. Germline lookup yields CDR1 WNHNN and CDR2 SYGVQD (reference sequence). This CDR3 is CASSESTGQETQYF. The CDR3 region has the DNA TGCGCCAGCAGTGAGTCAACGGGGCAAGAGACCCAGTACTTC.

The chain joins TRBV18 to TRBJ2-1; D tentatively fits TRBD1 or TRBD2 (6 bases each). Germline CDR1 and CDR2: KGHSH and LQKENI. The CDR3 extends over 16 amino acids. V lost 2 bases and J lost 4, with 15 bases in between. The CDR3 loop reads CASSPSRGEGYNEQFF. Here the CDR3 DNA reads TGTGCCAGCTCACCATCTAGGGGGGAAGGATACAATGAGCAGTTCTTC.

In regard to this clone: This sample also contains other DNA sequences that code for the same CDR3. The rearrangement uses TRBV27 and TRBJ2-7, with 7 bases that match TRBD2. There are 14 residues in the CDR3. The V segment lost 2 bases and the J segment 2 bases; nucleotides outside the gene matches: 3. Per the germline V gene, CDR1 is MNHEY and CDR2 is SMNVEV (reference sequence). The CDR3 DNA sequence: TGTGCCAGCAGTTTAACCGGGACTACCTACGAGCAGTACTTC. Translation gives CASSLTGTTYEQYF.

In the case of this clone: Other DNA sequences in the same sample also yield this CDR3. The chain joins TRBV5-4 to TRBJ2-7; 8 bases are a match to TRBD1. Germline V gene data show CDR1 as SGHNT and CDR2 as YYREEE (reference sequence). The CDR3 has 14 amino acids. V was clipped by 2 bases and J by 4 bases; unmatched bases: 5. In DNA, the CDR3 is TGTGCCAGCAGCTTAGGACAGGGCGAGTACGAGCAGTACTTC. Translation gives CASSLGQGEYEQYF.

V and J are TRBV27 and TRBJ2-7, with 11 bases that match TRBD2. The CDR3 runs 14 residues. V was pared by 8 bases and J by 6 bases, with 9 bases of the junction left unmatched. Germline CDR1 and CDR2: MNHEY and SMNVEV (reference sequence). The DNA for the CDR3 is TGTGCCAGCTCCTTAGCGGGAGGGCCATTCGAGCAGTACTTC. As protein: CASSLAGGPFEQYF.

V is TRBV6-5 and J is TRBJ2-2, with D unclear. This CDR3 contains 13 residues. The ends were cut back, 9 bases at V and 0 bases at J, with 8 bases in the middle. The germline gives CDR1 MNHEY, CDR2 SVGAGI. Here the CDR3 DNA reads TGTGCCAGTTCTATCCCGAACACCGGGGAGCTGTTTTTT. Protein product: CASSIPNTGELFF.

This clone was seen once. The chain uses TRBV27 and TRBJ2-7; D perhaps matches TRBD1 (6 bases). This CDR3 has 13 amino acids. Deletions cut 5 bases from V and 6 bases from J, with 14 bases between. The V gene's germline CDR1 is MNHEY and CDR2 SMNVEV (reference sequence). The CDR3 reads CASSTGQNVEQYF. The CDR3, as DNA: TGTGCCAGCAGTACAGGACAGAATGTCGAGCAGTACTTC.

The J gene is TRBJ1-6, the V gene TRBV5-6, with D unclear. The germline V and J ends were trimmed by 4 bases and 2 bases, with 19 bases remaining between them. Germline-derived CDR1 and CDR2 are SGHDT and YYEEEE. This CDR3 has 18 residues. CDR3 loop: CASSPSGPQVPYNSPLHF. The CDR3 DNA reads TGTGCCAGCAGCCCTTCCGGGCCCCAAGTCCCCTATAATTCACCCCTCCACTTT.

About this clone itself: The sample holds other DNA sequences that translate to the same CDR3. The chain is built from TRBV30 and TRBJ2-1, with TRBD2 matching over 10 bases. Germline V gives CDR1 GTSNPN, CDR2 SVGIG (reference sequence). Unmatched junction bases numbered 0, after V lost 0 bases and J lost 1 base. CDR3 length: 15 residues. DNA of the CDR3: TGTGCCTGGAGTGTACTAGCGGGGTCCTACAATGAGCAGTTCTTC. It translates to CAWSVLAGSYNEQFF.

CDR3 in DNA: TGTGCCAGCAGCTCCGGACTAGCGGCCAACACAGATACGCAGTATTTT. This translates into CASSSGLAANTDTQYF. The chain employs TRBV5-4 and TRBJ2-3; 10 nucleotides align to TRBD2. V was clipped by 3 bases and J by 2 bases; unmatched bases: 6. This CDR3 has 16 amino acids. Germline V gene lookup returns CDR1 SGHNT and CDR2 YYREEE (reference sequence).

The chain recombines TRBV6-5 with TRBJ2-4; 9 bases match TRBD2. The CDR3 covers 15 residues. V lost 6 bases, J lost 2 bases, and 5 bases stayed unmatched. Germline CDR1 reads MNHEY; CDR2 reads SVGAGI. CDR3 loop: CASRRGLAPKNIQYF. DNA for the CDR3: TGTGCCAGCAGGAGAGGACTAGCGCCCAAAAACATTCAGTACTTC.

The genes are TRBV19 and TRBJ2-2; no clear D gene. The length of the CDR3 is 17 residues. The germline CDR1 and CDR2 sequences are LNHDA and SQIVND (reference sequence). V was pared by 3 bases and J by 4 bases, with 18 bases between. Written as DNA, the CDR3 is TGTGCCAGTAGTATCCGCTCCGTAACAGACTCCACCGGGGAGCTGTTTTTT. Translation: CASSIRSVTDSTGELFF.